One sample yielded the 30 T cell receptor beta chains listed below, sequenced in a study of T cells after posttransplantation cyclophosphamide. Sampled 1 year posttransplant, controls received myeloablative marrow transplants, methotrexate and a calcineurin inhibitor. Measured with immunoSEQ multiplex PCR; TCRdb has only the in-frame clones, and not every one. The sample includes about 15,000 clones, 87% of them seen just once. The sequencing here drew on PBMCs, taken after an allogeneic stem cell transplant with a calcineurin inhibitor and methotrexate. The receptor source for this set is a male patient aged 50 to 60 who received an allogeneic stem cell transplant from an unrelated donor, was CMV-positive, and had chronic GVHD only. The graft donor may be the source of some T cells.

The chain has TRBV5-1 and TRBJ2-1; TRBD2 matches 8 bases. CDR3 size: 14 residues. V shed 4 bases and J 6 bases; nucleotides not matched to a gene: 6. The V gene's germline CDR1 is SGHRS and CDR2 YFSETQ. The CDR3 DNA reads TGCGCCAGCAGCACGGGACTAGTGTTCAATGAGCAGTTCTTC. Translated, it gives CASSTGLVFNEQFF.

This clone was seen more than once but under ten times. CDR3: CASSFPRTSGSYDTDTQYF. DNA for the CDR3: TGTGCCAGCAGTTTCCCACGGACTAGCGGGAGTTATGACACAGATACGCAGTATTTT. V and J are TRBV28 and TRBJ2-3; 13 positions agree with TRBD2. The trim removed 3 bases at V and 2 bases at J, leaving 11 bases unmatched. CDR3 length equals 19 residues. The germline gives CDR1 MDHEN, CDR2 SYDVKM.

The chain recombines TRBV19 with TRBJ1-1, with D tentatively TRBD1 (5 bases). Germline loops: CDR1 LNHDA, CDR2 SQIVND (reference sequence). CDR3 size: 15 residues. Between the trimmed V and J ends, which lost 3 bases and 3 bases, there was a span of 14 bases. CDR3 residues: CASSIRVGLDTEAFF. The CDR3 coding sequence is TGTGCCAGTAGTATCAGGGTAGGGTTGGACACTGAAGCTTTCTTT. Using reference TRBV19 and TRBJ1-1 for the parts outside the CDR3, the full variable domain is DGGITQSPKYLFRKEGQNVTLSCEQNLNHDAMYWYRQDPGQGLRLIYYSQIVNDFQKGDIAEGYSVSREKKESFPLTVTSAQKNPTAFYLCASSIRVGLDTEAFFGQGTRLTVV.

The chain is built from TRBV6-5 and TRBJ2-1; no clear D. V was shortened by 2 bases and J by 8 bases, with 4 bases between the two germline ends. Germline V CDR1 and CDR2: MNHEY, SVGAGI. The CDR3 has 11 residues. The CDR3 DNA sequence: TGTGCCAGCAGTTACGGGCATGAGCAGTTCTTC. This sequence encodes CASSYGHEQFF.

In its sample, this clone was seen once. The chain has TRBV7-3 and TRBJ2-1; TRBD2 agrees at 7 bases. CDR1 and CDR2 (germline): SGHTA, FQGTGA. CDR3 length equals 14 residues. V dropped 5 bases and J dropped 5; count of bases not matched to a gene: 6. The CDR3 DNA follows: TGTGCCAGCAGCAACCCCGGGACTAACAATGAGCAGTTCTTC. This sequence encodes CASSNPGTNNEQFF.

The chain has TRBV7-9 and TRBJ1-5, with 7 bases identical to TRBD1. The CDR3 is 18 residues long. Germline-derived CDR1 and CDR2 are SEHNR and FQNEAQ (reference sequence). The V segment lost 2 bases and the J segment 4 bases; nucleotides outside the gene matches: 14. Here the CDR3 DNA reads TGTGCCAGCAGCTTAAGGTTTTCAGGACAGGACCGTAATCAGCCCCAGCATTTT. Translation gives CASSLRFSGQDRNQPQHF.

This chain connects TRBV7-9 to TRBJ2-3; TRBD2 might be the D (6 bases). The V gene's germline CDR1 is SEHNR and CDR2 FQNEAQ (reference sequence). CDR3 length: 15 amino acids. V was trimmed by 4 bases and J by 2 bases, leaving 13 bases between them. CDR3 nucleotides: TGTGCCAGCAGCTGGGGACTCGTAATCACAGATACGCAGTATTTT. Residues: CASSWGLVITDTQYF.

V gene TRBV4-1 combines with J gene TRBJ1-2, with D unresolved. The CDR3 sequence is 14 residues long. The germline gives CDR1 MGHRA, CDR2 YSYEKL. V was pared by 4 bases and J by 5 bases, with 14 bases between. The CDR3 region is CASSPSRGTYGYTF. The CDR3 DNA is TGCGCCAGCAGCCCCTCAAGAGGAACTTATGGCTACACCTTC.

The chain recombines TRBV27 with TRBJ1-6; D unclear. Trimming took 5 bases from V and 6 from J, leaving 11 bases between them. Germline V gene lookup returns CDR1 MNHEY and CDR2 SMNVEV (reference sequence). CDR3 length equals 14 residues. For the CDR3, the DNA is TGTGCCAGCAGTCCATCCGGACTTAATTCACCCCTCCACTTT. It translates to CASSPSGLNSPLHF.

V is TRBV7-9 and J is TRBJ1-1, with D unclear. CDR1 SEHNR and CDR2 FQNEAQ come from the germline V gene (reference sequence). Between the trimmed V and J ends, which lost 7 bases and 3 bases, there was a span of 12 bases. The CDR3 length is 13 residues. CDR3 amino acids: CASTLPQDTEAFF. The CDR3 nucleotides read TGTGCCAGCACTCTTCCTCAGGACACTGAAGCTTTCTTT.

This chain links TRBV5-8 with TRBJ2-1; 7 bases match TRBD2. The V gene's germline CDR1 is SGHTS and CDR2 YDEGEE. V dropped 4 bases and J dropped 0; count of bases not matched to a gene: 7. The CDR3 is 16 residues long. CDR3 amino acids: CASSLPSGSSYNEQFF. CDR3 DNA: TGTGCCAGCAGCCTCCCTAGCGGTAGCTCCTACAATGAGCAGTTCTTC.

The chain links TRBV6-6 to TRBJ2-7; 7 bases match TRBD1. CDR1 MNHNY and CDR2 SVGAGI come from the germline V gene (reference sequence). This CDR3 contains 16 residues. The V gene end was trimmed by 6 bases and the J gene end by 3 bases; junction bases not matched to a gene: 14. The CDR3 coding sequence is TGTGCCAGCAGCCCAGGAGCCATCAGGGGGAACTACGAGCAGTACTTC. Amino acid sequence: CASSPGAIRGNYEQYF.

The chain employs TRBV2 and TRBJ2-3; 14 nucleotides agree with TRBD2. V lost 6 bases to trimming and J lost 2 bases; unmatched junction nucleotides: 1. Germline V CDR1 and CDR2: SNHLY, FYNNEI. The CDR3 is 15 amino acids. The CDR3 loop reads CASRGLAGATDTQYF. CDR3 DNA: TGTGCCAGCAGGGGACTAGCGGGGGCCACAGATACGCAGTATTTT.

This chain uses TRBV11-3 with TRBJ1-5; D is uncertain. The CDR3 sequence is 13 residues long. Germline V gives CDR1 SGHNT, CDR2 YENEEA. Trimming shortened V by 4 bases and J by 3 bases, and 7 bases separated the two germline ends. The DNA for the CDR3 is TGTGCCAGCAGCTCGGAGCCCAATCAGCCCCAGCATTTT. Protein product: CASSSEPNQPQHF.

J is TRBJ2-1 and V is TRBV27, with 12 positions matching TRBD1. V was clipped by 5 bases and J by 9 bases; unmatched bases: 5. This CDR3 has 14 amino acids. The germline V gene encodes CDR1 MNHEY and CDR2 SMNVEV (reference sequence). The CDR3 region is CASSPGQGAGEQFF. The CDR3 DNA follows: TGTGCCAGCAGTCCGGGACAGGGGGCGGGTGAGCAGTTCTTC.

This chain joins TRBV4-1 and TRBJ2-2; D possibly corresponds to TRBD1 (5 bases). V shed 5 bases and J shed 6 bases, with 10 bases lying between them. Germline V gene sequence: CDR1 MGHRA, CDR2 YSYEKL. CDR3 length: 13 residues. CDR3 DNA: TGCGCCAGCAGCTCAAAACAGGCCGGGGAGCTGTTTTTT. Its translation is CASSSKQAGELFF.

The J gene is TRBJ2-1, the V gene TRBV28; weak D call: TRBD1 (5 bases). Looked up from germline, CDR1 is MDHEN and CDR2 is SYDVKM. The CDR3 sequence is 14 residues long. Trimming removed 3 bases from V and 9 bases from J, with 15 bases in between. The CDR3 reads CASSFLDTVREQFF. CDR3 coding DNA: TGTGCCAGCAGTTTCTTGGACACAGTTCGTGAGCAGTTCTTC. Drawing the rest from reference TRBV28 and TRBJ2-1, the complete variable domain is DVKVTQSSRYLVKRTGEKVFLECVQDMDHENMFWYRQDPGLGLRLIYFSYDVKMKEKGDIPEGYSVSREKKERFSLILESASTNQTSMYLCASSFLDTVREQFFGPGTRLTVL.

The chain recombines TRBV19 with TRBJ2-2; 9 nucleotides line up with TRBD1. From germline, CDR1 is LNHDA and CDR2 SQIVND (reference sequence). V dropped 9 bases and J dropped 7; count of bases not matched to a gene: 15. The CDR3 extends over 16 amino acids. The chain's CDR3 is CASPGGRTGVDGELFF. The CDR3 DNA reads TGTGCCAGCCCCGGGGGGCGGACAGGGGTCGACGGGGAGCTGTTTTTT.

This sequence joins TRBV27 and TRBJ2-1, with 8 bases aligning to TRBD2. The germline V gene has CDR1 MNHEY and CDR2 SMNVEV (reference sequence). The CDR3 totals 15 residues. Germline trimming cut 0 bases from V and 10 bases from J; bases unmatched to any gene: 8. CDR3 coding DNA: TGTGCCAGCAGTTTATCTACCGGGGGGGAATGGGAGCAGTTCTTC. Its protein is CASSLSTGGEWEQFF.

The chain recombines TRBV27 with TRBJ2-5, with TRBD2 matching over 9 bases. The germline V gene has CDR1 MNHEY and CDR2 SMNVEV (reference sequence). The CDR3 loop spans 15 amino acids. With V trimmed by 2 bases and J by 2 bases, 3 bases remained unmatched. CDR3 in DNA: TGTGCCAGCAGTTTAACTAGCGGGTGGCAAGAGACCCAGTACTTC. This gives the protein CASSLTSGWQETQYF.

This chain links TRBV11-2 with TRBJ2-1; D is ambiguous. Germline V lookup: CDR1 SGHAT, CDR2 FQNNGV. This CDR3 is built from 17 residues. Trimming took off 1 base at V and 0 bases at J, with 13 bases between the two ends. The CDR3 coding sequence is TGTGCCAGCAGCTTAGGGCTCGCGGAACGCTCCTACAATGAGCAGTTCTTC. Translation: CASSLGLAERSYNEQFF.

This chain links TRBV5-4 with TRBJ2-1; no reliable D call. The CDR3 runs 12 residues. The germline CDR1 and CDR2 sequences are SGHNT and YYREEE (reference sequence). V was shortened by 3 bases and J by 8 bases, with 9 bases between the two germline ends. CDR3 loop: CASSSPSDEQFF. The CDR3 DNA reads TGTGCCAGCAGCTCCCCATCGGATGAGCAGTTCTTC.

The V and J genes are TRBV4-1 and TRBJ2-7; TRBD1 aligns across 7 bases. This CDR3 is 15 amino acids long. CDR1 and CDR2 from the germline V gene are MGHRA and YSYEKL. Trimming cost V 0 bases and J 1 base; bases outside gene matches: 3. The chain's CDR3 is CASSQDRDSSYEQYF. Here the CDR3 DNA reads TGCGCCAGCAGCCAAGATAGGGACAGTTCCTACGAGCAGTACTTC.

CDR3 coding DNA: TGTGCCAGCAGCCAAGCACGTGGAACGGCGGGGACTGAAGCTTTCTTT. It translates to CASSQARGTAGTEAFF. V is TRBV16 and J is TRBJ1-1, with D hard to call. Per germline, CDR1 KGHSY and CDR2 FQNENV. Trimming shortened V by 2 bases and J by 5 bases, and 18 bases separated the two germline ends. This CDR3 is built from 16 residues.

The V call is TRBV29-1, the J call TRBJ2-3; D possibly corresponds to TRBD1 (6 bases). The V end lost 7 bases, the J end lost 6 bases, and 8 bases lay between the germline ends. The CDR3 contains 10 residues. In germline, CDR1 is SQVTM, CDR2 ANQGSEA. The CDR3 region has the DNA TGCAGCGCTAGGGGGGATACGCAGTATTTT. It encodes CSARGDTQYF.

The chain couples TRBV9 to TRBJ2-2; 7 bases are a match to TRBD1. Looked up from germline, CDR1 is SGDLS and CDR2 is YYNGEE. With V trimmed by 0 bases and J by 1 base, 0 bases remained unmatched. The CDR3 contains 15 residues. CDR3 sequence: CASSVGTGNTGELFF. CDR3 bases: TGTGCCAGCAGCGTAGGGACAGGGAACACCGGGGAGCTGTTTTTT.

The chain links TRBV7-9 to TRBJ2-7; the match to TRBD2 covers 8 bases. This CDR3 is built from 16 residues. The V gene's germline CDR1 is SEHNR and CDR2 FQNEAQ (reference sequence). V lost 5 bases to trimming and J lost 4 bases; unmatched junction nucleotides: 13. CDR3 sequence (DNA): TGTGCCAGCAGCCTACGAACCGGACTAGCTGGTTACGAGCAGTACTTC. Residues: CASSLRTGLAGYEQYF.

The chain is built from TRBV5-6 and TRBJ2-3; 9 positions agree with TRBD2. V lost 4 bases to trimming and J lost 4 bases; unmatched junction nucleotides: 13. CDR1 and CDR2 (germline): SGHDT, YYEEEE. This CDR3 is built from 17 residues. The chain's CDR3 is CASSDTGTSIWADTQYF. The CDR3 DNA is TGTGCCAGCAGCGACACCGGGACTAGCATATGGGCAGATACGCAGTATTTT.

V is TRBV5-1 and J is TRBJ1-1; D is ambiguous. This CDR3 is built from 12 residues. CDR1 SGHRS and CDR2 YFSETQ come from the germline V gene. Trimming shortened V by 0 bases and J by 7 bases, and 7 bases separated the two germline ends. CDR3 in DNA: TGCGCCAGCAGCTTGGATGGGAGTGAAGCTTTCTTT. This sequence encodes CASSLDGSEAFF. The entire variable domain, with the rest obtained from reference TRBV5-1 and TRBJ1-1, is as follows: KAGVTQTPRYLIKTRGQQVTLSCSPISGHRSVSWYQQTPGQGLQFLFEYFSETQRNKGNFPGRFSGRQFSNSRSEMNVSTLELGDSALYLCASSLDGSEAFFGQGTRLTVV.

The CDR3 nucleotides read TGTGCCAGCGGAACCGGGACAGGGACCAACGAGCAGTACTTC. It yields the protein CASGTGTGTNEQYF. This chain connects TRBV27 to TRBJ2-7; TRBD1 matches 9 bases. This CDR3 contains 14 residues. Germline assignment: CDR1 MNHEY and CDR2 SMNVEV (reference sequence). V lost 8 bases and J lost 5; bases outside the gene matches: 10.